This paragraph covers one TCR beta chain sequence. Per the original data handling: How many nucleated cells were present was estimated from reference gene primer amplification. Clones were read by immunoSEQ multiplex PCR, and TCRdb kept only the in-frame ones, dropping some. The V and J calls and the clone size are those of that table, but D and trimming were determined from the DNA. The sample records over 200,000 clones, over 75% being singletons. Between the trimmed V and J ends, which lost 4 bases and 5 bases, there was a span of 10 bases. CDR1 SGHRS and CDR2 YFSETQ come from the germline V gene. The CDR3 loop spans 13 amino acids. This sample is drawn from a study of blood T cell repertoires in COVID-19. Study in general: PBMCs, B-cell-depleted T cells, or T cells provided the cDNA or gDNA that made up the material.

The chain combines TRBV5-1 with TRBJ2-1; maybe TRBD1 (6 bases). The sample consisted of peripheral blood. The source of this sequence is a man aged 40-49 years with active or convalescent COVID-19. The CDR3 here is CASSPRTDNEQFF. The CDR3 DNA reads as TGCGCCAGCAGCCCTAGGACAGACAATGAGCAGTTCTTC.